These 4 T cell receptor beta chains were sequenced from one sample in a study of cytomegalovirus exposure and HLA in healthy donors. The PCR employed 60 Vbeta primers together with 13 Jbeta primers. Using immunoSEQ multiplex PCR, the repertoire was profiled, and TCRdb retains in-frame clones only, with some absent. The sample table sets out about 110,000 clones. The sequenced sample consisted of PBMCs. These receptor sequences come from a middle-aged man in good health and CMV-seropositive.

The chain carries TRBV18 and TRBJ1-6; tentative D call: TRBD1 (5 bases). The CDR3 covers 18 residues. Germline assignment: CDR1 KGHSH and CDR2 LQKENI. Trimming shortened V by 5 bases and J by 0 bases, and 17 bases separated the two germline ends. CDR3 bases: TGTGCCAGCTCAGCCCCGTGGACACGGAGCTCCTATAATTCACCCCTCCACTTT. The encoded protein is CASSAPWTRSSYNSPLHF.

The J gene is TRBJ1-1, the V gene TRBV29-1, with D uncertain. Germline V CDR1 and CDR2: SQVTM, ANQGSEA. This CDR3 has 13 amino acids. V lost 4 bases to trimming and J lost 0 bases, with 9 bases between them. CDR3 coding DNA: TGCAGCGTTGTAAGAGGGCTGAACACTGAAGCTTTCTTT. It codes for CSVVRGLNTEAFF.

The rearrangement uses TRBV27 and TRBJ2-3, with D perhaps matching TRBD1 (6 bases). Trimming stripped 1 base from V and 9 bases from J, with 11 bases between. Germline-derived CDR1 and CDR2 are MNHEY and SMNVEV (reference sequence). This CDR3 has 13 residues. The CDR3 loop is CASSLWGTGTQYF. The CDR3 coding sequence is TGTGCCAGCAGTTTATGGGGCACAGGGACGCAGTATTTT.

The V call is TRBV6-6, the J call TRBJ2-4; 7 bases agree with TRBD1. Germline assignment: CDR1 MNHNY and CDR2 SVGAGI (reference sequence). The CDR3 runs to 13 residues. V lost 0 bases, J lost 8 bases, and 1 base stayed unmatched. The CDR3 here is CASSYSQGDIQYF. CDR3 sequence (DNA): TGTGCCAGCAGTTACTCCCAGGGGGACATTCAGTACTTC.